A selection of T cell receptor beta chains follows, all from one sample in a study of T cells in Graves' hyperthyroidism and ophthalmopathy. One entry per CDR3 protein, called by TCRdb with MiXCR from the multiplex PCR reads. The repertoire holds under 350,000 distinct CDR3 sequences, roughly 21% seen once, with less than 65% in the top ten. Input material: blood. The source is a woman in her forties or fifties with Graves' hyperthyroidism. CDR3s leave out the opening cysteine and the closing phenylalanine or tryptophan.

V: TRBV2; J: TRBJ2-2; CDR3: AISHPRWGELNTGELF
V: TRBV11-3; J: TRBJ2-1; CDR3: ASSQRTTYNEQF
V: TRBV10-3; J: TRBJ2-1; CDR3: AVQTNNEQF
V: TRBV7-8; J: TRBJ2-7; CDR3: ASSPFGGTSYEQY
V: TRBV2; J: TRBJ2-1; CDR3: ASSEFVGEGQNEQF
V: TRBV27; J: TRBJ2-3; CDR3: ASSLWTTDTQY
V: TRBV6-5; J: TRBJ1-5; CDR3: ASSYSPGNQPQH
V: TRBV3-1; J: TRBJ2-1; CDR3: ASSHLVHEQF
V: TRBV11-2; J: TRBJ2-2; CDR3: ASSHQGSNTGELF
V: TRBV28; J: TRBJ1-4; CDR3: ASSLGTVEEKLF
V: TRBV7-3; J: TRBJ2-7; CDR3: ASSSGLAGNEQY
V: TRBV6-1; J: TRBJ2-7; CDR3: ASSQFGTGVYEQY
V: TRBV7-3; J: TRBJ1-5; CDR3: ASSTDGGQPQH
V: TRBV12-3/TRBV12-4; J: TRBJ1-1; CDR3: ASSSRGNTEAF
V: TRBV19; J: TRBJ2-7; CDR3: ASSIGGVSFYEQY
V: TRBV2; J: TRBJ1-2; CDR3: ASRGTGSSYGYT
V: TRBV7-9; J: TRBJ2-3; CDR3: ASSLEGQGLDTQY
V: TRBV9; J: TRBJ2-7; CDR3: ASSVNIGSYEQY
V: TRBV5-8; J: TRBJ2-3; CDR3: ASNTGQGPDTQY
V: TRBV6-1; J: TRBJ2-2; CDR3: ASSEVQGPTGELF
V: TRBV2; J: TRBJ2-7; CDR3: ASIGQGGNEQY
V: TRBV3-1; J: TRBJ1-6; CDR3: ASSLANRVGNSPLH
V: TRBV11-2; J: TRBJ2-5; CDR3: ASSSMGSVGETQY
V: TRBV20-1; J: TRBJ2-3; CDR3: SASTPGLAGLGSDTQY
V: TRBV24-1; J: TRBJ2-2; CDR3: TTSDTYTGELF
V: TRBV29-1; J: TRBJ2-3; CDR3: SVEDMGLAGDTQY
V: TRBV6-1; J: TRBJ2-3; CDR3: ASSPNHGGRSTDTQY
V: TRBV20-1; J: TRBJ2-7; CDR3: SARDPTSGSFPYEQY
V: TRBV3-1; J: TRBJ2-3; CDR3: ASSRGPGGSTDTQY
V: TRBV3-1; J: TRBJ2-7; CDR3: ASSLRGQGISYEQY
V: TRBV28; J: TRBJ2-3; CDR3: ASKGLAVSSTDTQY
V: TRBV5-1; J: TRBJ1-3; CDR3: ASSTVPGQGLSPGNTIY
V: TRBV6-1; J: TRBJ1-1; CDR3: ASSRSRFLTENTEAF
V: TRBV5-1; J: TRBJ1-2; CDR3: ASSLASRVNYGYT
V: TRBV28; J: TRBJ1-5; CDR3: ASRSWGSHEPQH
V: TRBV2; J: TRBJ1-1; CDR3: ASGEAPGLDWGTEAF
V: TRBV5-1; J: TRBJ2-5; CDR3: ASSLAGVRGQETQY
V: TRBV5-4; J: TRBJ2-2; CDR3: ASSSKSTGELF
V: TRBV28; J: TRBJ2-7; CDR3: ASSLSGTASYEQY
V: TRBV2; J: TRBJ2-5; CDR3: ASTALAGQETQY
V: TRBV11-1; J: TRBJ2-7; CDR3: ASSLSTQGALLQY
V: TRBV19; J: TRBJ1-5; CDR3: ASKGGPGQPQH
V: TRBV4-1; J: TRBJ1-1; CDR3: ASSHGQGAAITEAF
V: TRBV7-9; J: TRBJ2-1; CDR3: ASSLSVGGHTYNEQF
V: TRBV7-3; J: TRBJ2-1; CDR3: ASSLSGLAGGRVDEQF
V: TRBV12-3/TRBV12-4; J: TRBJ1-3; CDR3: ASSSSTGNTIY
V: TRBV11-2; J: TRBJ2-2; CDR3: ASSFSGGVGTGELF
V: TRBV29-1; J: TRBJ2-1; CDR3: SVPSSGRGTVNEQF